Below, one T cell receptor beta chain is given with its context. Its antigen is unidentified. At the deep level, the assay was run. Method: immunoSEQ multiplex PCR; TCRdb's copy keeps in-frame clones and lacks some. The sample carries about 610,000 clones, 95% to 97% recorded once. Positive CCR7 selection of CD45RO-negative cells yielded the naive CD8 cells, and terminally differentiated effector memory CD45RA+ cells were excluded. The data derive from a study of shared clonotypes between healthy human individuals. Study overall: Three CD4 naive, three CD4 memory, two CD8 naive and one CD8 memory plate were used per donor. Findings of the study overall: The genetic and exposure-history diversity represented was limited by few donors. Clonotypes not shared had lower generation probabilities than those common to all four donors.

CDR1 is MNHEY, CDR2 SMNVEV, per germline (reference sequence). The V and J ends lost 7 bases and 9 bases respectively, with 13 bases between them. The CDR3 spans 13 residues. What was sequenced was naive CD8+ T cells sorted from blood. The sequence was obtained from a young woman in good health. This chain links TRBV27 with TRBJ1-6, with D perhaps matching TRBD1 (6 bases). CDR3 nucleotide sequence: TGTGCCAGCAAGACAGGCTTTTTTTCACCCCTCCACTTT. Amino acids: CASKTGFFSPLHF.